This T cell receptor beta chain derives from a study of blood T cell repertoires in COVID-19. Study-wide background: Researchers got acute and convalescent COVID-19 samples from the United States, Italy and Spain. Sources were T cells, B-cell-depleted T cells, or PBMCs; the material itself was cDNA or gDNA.

Germline V lookup: CDR1 MNHEY, CDR2 SMNVEV (reference sequence). Trimming removed 0 bases from V and 0 bases from J, with 8 bases in between. The CDR3 runs 16 residues. A single count supports this clone. In the original workflow: Nucleated cell number was recorded as an estimate derived from reference gene primer amplification. Clones were sequenced by immunoSEQ multiplex PCR, and TCRdb holds only the in-frame ones, with some missing. The DNA gave D and trimming, while V, J and clone size come from that table. This table has 97,000 or so clones, roughly nine tenths appearing once. The chain joins TRBV27 to TRBJ2-2; unclear D gene. The sample consisted of peripheral blood. The receptor's source is a man aged 60-69 years with acute or convalescent COVID-19. The CDR3 region is CASSLSAVANTGELFF. DNA for the CDR3: TGTGCCAGCAGTTTATCGGCGGTGGCGAACACCGGGGAGCTGTTTTTT.